This T cell receptor beta chain is drawn from a study of Graves' ophthalmopathy and Graves' hyperthyroidism. In the study overall: By definition, stable hyperthyroidism involved no ophthalmopathy within 18 months of follow-up. Findings of the study overall: A roughly 81% specificity and around 88% sensitivity were achieved by a 13-signature model that separated ophthalmopathy from stable hyperthyroidism. Blood samples also showed most expanded thyroid clonotypes exceeding 0.001 frequency. The model predicted progression of ophthalmopathy with a sensitivity of 60% to 71%, and its specificity was less than 85%.

Turning to this clonotype: Its antigen is still unknown.

Amplified TCR beta CDR3 regions were obtained using RNA transcripts as template. HTBI-primed first-round RT-PCR preceded second-round multiplex PCR. TCRdb itself ran the multiplex PCR reads through MiXCR, one entry per CDR3 protein. Here the sample spans around 1,200,000 distinct CDR3 sequences, about 35% being singletons. The CDR3 totals 15 residues. Germline V gene lookup returns CDR1 SQVTM and CDR2 ANQGSEA. V lost 6 bases and J lost 1, with 18 bases in between. This TCR derives from an adult man with Graves' hyperthyroidism. Sequences were obtained from peripheral blood or thyroid tissue (not recorded which). This rearrangement joins TRBV29-1 to TRBJ2-5; D is perhaps TRBD1 (6 bases). CDR3 DNA sequence: TGCAGCGTCGGGCCGAGACAGGAGACCCAAGAGACCCAGTACTTC. Residues: CSVGPRQETQETQYF.